This T cell receptor beta chain was identified during a study of cytomegalovirus exposure and HLA in healthy donors. With 60 Vbeta and 13 Jbeta primers, the PCR was carried out. Sequencing used immunoSEQ multiplex PCR; TCRdb keeps in-frame clones, though not all of them. The sample has 95,000 to 150,000 clones. To note about this clone: The antigen is not known.

Donors counted as nominally healthy when sampled, yet unrecorded immune exposures were likely. Study results and caveats: Accounts indicate the classifier identified cytomegalovirus status with strong specificity and sensitivity.

Germline CDR1 LNHDA, CDR2 SQIVND (reference sequence). The CDR3 has 15 amino acids. Losses at the gene ends were 1 base for V and 5 bases for J; bases not matched to a gene: 6. This receptor was taken from a man aged 18 to 30 in good health and CMV-seronegative. The rearrangement joins TRBV19 to TRBJ2-3; TRBD2 matches at 7 bases. Sample: PBMCs. Written as DNA, the CDR3 is TGTGCCAGTAGTATAGCGGGGAGGGCTGGAGATACGCAGTATTTT. It encodes CASSIAGRAGDTQYF. Looking up the rest from reference TRBV19 and TRBJ2-3 gives the full variable domain: DGGITQSPKYLFRKEGQNVTLSCEQNLNHDAMYWYRQDPGQGLRLIYYSQIVNDFQKGDIAEGYSVSREKKESFPLTVTSAQKNPTAFYLCASSIAGRAGDTQYFGPGTRLTVL.